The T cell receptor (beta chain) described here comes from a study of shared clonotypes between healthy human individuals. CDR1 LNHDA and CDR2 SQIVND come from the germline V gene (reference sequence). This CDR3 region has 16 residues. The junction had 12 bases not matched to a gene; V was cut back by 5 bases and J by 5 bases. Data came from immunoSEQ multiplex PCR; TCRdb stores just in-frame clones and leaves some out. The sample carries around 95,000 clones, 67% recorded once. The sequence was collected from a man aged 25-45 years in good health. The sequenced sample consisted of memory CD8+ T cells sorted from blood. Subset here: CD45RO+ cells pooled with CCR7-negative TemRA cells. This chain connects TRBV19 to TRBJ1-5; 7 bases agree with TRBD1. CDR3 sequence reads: CASSRSRGRGDQPQHF. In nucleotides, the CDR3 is TGTGCCAGTAGTCGTTCTAGGGGGCGAGGTGATCAGCCCCAGCATTTT.